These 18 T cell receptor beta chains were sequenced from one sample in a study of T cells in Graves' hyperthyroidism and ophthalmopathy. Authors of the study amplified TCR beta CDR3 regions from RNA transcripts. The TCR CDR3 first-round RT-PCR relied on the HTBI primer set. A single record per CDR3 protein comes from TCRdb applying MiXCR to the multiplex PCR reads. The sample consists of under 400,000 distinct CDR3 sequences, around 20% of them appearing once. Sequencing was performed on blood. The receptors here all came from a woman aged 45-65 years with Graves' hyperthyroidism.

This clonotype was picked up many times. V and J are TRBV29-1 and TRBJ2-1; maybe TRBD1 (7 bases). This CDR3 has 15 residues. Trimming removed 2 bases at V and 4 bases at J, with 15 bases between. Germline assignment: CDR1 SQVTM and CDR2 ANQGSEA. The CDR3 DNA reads TGCAGCGTTGAACCCCGACAGGGAGGATACAATGAGCAGTTCTTC. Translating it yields CSVEPRQGGYNEQFF.

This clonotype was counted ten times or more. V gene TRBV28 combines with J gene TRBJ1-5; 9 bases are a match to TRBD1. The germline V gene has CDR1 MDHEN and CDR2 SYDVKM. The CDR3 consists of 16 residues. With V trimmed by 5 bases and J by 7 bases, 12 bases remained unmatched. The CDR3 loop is CASSLTGTGRGQPQHF. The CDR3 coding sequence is TGTGCCAGCAGTCTCACCGGGACAGGGAGAGGCCAGCCCCAGCATTTT.

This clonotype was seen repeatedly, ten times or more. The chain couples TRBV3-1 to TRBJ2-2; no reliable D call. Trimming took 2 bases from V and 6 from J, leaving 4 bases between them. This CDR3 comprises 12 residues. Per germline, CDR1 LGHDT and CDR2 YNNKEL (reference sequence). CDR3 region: CASSQRPGELFF. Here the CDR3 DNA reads TGTGCCAGCAGCCAAAGGCCCGGGGAGCTGTTTTTT.

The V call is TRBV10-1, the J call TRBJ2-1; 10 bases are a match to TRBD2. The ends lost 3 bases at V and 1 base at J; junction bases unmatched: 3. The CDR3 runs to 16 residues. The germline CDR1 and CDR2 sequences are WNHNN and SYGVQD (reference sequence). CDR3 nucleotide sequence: TGCGCCAGCAGTGATGCTAGCGGGAGTTCCTACAATGAGCAGTTCTTC. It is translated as CASSDASGSSYNEQFF.

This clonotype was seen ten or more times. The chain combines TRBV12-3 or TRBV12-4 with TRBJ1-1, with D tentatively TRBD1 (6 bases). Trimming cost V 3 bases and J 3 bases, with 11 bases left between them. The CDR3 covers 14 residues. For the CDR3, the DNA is TGTGCCAGCAGTTTCCAGGGGCGCGACACTGAAGCTTTCTTT. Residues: CASSFQGRDTEAFF.

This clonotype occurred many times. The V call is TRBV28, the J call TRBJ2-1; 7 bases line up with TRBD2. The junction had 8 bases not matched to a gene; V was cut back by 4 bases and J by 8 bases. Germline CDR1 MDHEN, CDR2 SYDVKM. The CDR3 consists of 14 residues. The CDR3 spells CASSSGGSKDEQFF. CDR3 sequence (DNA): TGTGCCAGCAGTTCCGGCGGGAGTAAGGATGAGCAGTTCTTC. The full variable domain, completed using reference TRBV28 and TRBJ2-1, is DVKVTQSSRYLVKRTGEKVFLECVQDMDHENMFWYRQDPGLGLRLIYFSYDVKMKEKGDIPEGYSVSREKKERFSLILESASTNQTSMYLCASSSGGSKDEQFFGPGTRLTVL.

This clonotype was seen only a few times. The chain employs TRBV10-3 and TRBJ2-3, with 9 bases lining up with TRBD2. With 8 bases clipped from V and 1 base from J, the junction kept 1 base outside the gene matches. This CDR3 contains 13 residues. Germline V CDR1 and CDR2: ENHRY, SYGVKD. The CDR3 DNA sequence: TGTGCCATCCGGACTAGCGGCACAGATACGCAGTATTTT. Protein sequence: CAIRTSGTDTQYF.

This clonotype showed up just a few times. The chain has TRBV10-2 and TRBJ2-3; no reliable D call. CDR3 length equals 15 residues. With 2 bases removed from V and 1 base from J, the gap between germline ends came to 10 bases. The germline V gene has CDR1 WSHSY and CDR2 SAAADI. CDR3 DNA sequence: TGCGCCAGCAGTGAGATATGGCAACGCACAGATACGCAGTATTTT. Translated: CASSEIWQRTDTQYF.

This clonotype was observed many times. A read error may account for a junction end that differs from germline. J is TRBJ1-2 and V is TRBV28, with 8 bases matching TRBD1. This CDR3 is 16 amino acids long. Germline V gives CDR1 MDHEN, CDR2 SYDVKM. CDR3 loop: CTSTTPGDRGNYGYTF. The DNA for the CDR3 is TGTACCAGCACTACTCCCGGAGACAGGGGAAACTATGGCTACACCTTC.

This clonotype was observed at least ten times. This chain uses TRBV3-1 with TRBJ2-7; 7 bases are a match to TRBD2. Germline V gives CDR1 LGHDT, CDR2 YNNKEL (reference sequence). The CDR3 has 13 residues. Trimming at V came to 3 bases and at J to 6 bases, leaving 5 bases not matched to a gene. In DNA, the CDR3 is TGTGCCAGCAGCCACCCGGGGGGTGGCGAGCAGTACTTC. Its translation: CASSHPGGGEQYF.

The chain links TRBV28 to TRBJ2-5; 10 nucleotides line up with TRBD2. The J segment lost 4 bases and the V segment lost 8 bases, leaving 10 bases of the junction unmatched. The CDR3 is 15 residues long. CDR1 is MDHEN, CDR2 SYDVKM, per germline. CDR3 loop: CASSTAGGLGETQYF. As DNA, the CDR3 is TGTGCCAGCTCGACAGCGGGAGGGCTAGGAGAGACCCAGTACTTC.

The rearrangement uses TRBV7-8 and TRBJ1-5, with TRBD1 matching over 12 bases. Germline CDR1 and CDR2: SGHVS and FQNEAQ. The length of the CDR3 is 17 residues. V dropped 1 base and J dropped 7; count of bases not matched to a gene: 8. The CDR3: CASSLVGTGGAGQPQHF. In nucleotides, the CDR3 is TGTGCCAGCAGCTTAGTAGGGACAGGGGGCGCGGGCCAGCCCCAGCATTTT.

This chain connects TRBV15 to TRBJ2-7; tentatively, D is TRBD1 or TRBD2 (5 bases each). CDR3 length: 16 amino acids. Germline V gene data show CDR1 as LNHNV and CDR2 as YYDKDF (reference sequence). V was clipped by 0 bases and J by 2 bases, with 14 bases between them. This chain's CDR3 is CATSREKGTRAYEQYF. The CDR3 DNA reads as TGTGCCACCAGCAGAGAGAAGGGGACCCGCGCCTACGAGCAGTACTTC.

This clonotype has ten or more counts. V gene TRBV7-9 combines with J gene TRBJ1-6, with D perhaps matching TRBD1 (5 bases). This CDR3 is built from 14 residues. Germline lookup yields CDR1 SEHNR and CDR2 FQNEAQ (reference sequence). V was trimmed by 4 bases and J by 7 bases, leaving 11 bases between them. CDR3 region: CASSSQGANSPLHF. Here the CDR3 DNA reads TGTGCCAGCAGCTCCCAGGGCGCAAATTCACCCCTCCACTTT.

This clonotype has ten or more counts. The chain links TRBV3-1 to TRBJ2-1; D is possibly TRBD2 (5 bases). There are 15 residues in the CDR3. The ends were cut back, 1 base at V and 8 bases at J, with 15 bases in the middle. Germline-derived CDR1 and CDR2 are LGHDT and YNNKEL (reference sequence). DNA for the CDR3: TGTGCCAGCAGCCAAGGGGCCAAGCCGCGGGATGAGCAGTTCTTC. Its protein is CASSQGAKPRDEQFF.

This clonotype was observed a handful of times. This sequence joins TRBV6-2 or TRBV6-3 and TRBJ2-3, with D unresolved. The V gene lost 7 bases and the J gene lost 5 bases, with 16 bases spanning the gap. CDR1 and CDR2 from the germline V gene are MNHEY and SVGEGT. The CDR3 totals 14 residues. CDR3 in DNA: TGTGCCAGCACCTACGGTGGGCCCGTAGATACGCAGTATTTT. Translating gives CASTYGGPVDTQYF.

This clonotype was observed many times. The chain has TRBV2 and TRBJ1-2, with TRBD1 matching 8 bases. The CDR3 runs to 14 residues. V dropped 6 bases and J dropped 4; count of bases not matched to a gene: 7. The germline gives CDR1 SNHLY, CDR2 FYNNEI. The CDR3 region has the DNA TGTGCCAGCAGGCTGGGACAGGCCACCTATGGCTACACCTTC. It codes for CASRLGQATYGYTF.

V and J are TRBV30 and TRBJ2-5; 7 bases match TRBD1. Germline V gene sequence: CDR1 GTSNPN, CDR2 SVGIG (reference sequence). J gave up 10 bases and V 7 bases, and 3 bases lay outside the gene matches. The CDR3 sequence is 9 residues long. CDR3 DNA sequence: TGTGCCTTGGGGGACAGCCAGTACTTC. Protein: CALGDSQYF.